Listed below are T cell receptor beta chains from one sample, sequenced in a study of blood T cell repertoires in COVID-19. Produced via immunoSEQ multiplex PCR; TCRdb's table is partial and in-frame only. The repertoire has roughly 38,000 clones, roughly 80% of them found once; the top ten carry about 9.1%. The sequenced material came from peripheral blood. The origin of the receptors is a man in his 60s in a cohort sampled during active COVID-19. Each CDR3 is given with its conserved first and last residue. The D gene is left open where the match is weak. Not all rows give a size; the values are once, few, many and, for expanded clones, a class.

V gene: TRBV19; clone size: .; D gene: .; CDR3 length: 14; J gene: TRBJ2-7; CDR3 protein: CASSSQTGPYEQYF; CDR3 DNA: TGTGCCAGTAGTTCCCAGACAGGACCATACGAGCAGTACTTC
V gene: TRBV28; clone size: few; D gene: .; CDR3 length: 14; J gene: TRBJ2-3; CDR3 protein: CASSLLESSDTQYF; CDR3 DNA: TGTGCCAGCAGTTTATTGGAGTCGTCGGATACGCAGTATTTT
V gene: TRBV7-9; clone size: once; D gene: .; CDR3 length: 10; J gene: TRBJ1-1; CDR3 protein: CASSPIRAFF; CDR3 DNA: TGTGCCAGCAGCCCTATTCGAGCTTTCTTT
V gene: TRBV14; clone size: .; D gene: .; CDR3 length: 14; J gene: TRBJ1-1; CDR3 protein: CASSQSLRGTEAFF; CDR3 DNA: TGTGCCAGCAGCCAAAGTCTCCGCGGCACTGAAGCTTTCTTT
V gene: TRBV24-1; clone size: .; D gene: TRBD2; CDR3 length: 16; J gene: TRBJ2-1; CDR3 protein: CATSDSRSGAYNEQFF; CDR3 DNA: TGTGCCACCAGTGATTCCCGTAGCGGGGCGTACAATGAGCAGTTCTTC
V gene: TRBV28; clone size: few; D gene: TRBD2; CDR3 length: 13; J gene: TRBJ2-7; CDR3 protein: CASSPGGINEQYF; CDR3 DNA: TGTGCCAGCAGTCCCGGGGGGATTAACGAGCAGTACTTC
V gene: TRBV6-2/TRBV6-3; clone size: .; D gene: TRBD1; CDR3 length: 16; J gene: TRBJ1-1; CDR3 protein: CASSYIPTGGNTEAFF; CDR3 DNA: TGTGCCAGCAGTTATATTCCTACAGGGGGCAATACTGAAGCTTTCTTT
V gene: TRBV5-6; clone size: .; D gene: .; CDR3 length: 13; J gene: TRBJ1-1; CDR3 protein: CASSLAGRGEAFF; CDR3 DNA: TGTGCCAGCAGCTTGGCGGGGAGAGGTGAAGCTTTCTTT
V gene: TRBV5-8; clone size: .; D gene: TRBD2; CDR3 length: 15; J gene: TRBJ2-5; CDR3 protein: CASSLGLAGVETQYF; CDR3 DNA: TGTGCCAGCAGCTTGGGACTAGCGGGAGTTGAGACCCAGTACTTC
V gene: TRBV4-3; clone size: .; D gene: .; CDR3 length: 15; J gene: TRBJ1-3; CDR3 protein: CASSQAGFGGNTIYF; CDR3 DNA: TGCGCCAGCAGCCAAGCAGGGTTTGGTGGAAACACCATATATTTT
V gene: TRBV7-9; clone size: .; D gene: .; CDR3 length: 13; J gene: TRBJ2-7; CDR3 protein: CASSSRGSYEQYF; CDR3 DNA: TGTGCCAGCAGCTCCCGCGGGTCCTACGAGCAGTACTTC
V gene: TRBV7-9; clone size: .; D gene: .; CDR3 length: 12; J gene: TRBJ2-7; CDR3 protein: CASSRQAGEQYF; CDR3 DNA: TGTGCCAGCAGCCGCCAGGCGGGGGAGCAGTACTTC
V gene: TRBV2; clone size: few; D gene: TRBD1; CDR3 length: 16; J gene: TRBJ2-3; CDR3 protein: CASSADRGPSTDTQYF; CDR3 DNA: TGTGCCAGCAGTGCCGACAGGGGGCCTAGCACAGATACGCAGTATTTT
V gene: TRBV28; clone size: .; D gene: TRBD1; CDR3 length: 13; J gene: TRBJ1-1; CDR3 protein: CASSLLDRGRAFF; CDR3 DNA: TGTGCCAGCAGTTTACTGGACAGGGGGCGTGCTTTCTTT
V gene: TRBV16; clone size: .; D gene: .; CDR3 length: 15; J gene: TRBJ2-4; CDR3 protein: CASSSQWASKNIQYF; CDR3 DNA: TGTGCCAGCAGCTCGCAGTGGGCATCCAAAAACATTCAGTACTTC
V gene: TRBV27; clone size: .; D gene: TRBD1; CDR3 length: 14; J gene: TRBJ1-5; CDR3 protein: CASSRDRTNQPQHF; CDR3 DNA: TGTGCCAGCAGTCGGGACAGGACAAATCAGCCCCAGCATTTT
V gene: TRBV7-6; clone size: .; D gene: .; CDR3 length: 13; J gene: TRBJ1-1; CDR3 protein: CASSLDLGGKAFF; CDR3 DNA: TGTGCCAGCAGCTTAGATTTAGGCGGAAAAGCTTTCTTT
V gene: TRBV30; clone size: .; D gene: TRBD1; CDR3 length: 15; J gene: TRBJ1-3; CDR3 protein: CAWSVTTGRGNTIYF; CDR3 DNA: TGTGCCTGGAGTGTCACGACAGGGAGGGGAAACACCATATATTTT
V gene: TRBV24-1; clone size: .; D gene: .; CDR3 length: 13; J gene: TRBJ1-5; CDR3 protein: CATSRSSNQPQHF; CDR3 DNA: TGTGCCACCAGTAGGAGCAGCAATCAGCCCCAGCATTTT
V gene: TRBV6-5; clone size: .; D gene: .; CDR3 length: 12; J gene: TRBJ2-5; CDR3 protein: CASSRYGETQYF; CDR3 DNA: TGTGCCAGCAGCCGGTATGGAGAGACCCAGTACTTC
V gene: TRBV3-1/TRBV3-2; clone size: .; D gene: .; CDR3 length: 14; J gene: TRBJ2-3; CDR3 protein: CASSQALAADTQYF; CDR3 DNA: TGTGCCAGCAGCCAAGCTCTAGCCGCAGATACGCAGTATTTT
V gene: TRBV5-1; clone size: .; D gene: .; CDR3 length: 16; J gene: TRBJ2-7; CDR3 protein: CASSLASSRGGYEQYF; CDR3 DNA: TGCGCCAGCAGCTTAGCCTCTTCGCGGGGTGGCTACGAGCAGTACTTC
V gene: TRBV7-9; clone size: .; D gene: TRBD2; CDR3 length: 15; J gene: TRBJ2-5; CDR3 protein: CASSPTLAGQETQYF; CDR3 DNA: TGTGCCAGCAGTCCTACCCTAGCGGGACAAGAGACCCAGTACTTC
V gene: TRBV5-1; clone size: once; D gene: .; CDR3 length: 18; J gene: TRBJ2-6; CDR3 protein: CASSNYGQRSSGANVLTF; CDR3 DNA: TGCGCCAGCAGCAACTACGGACAGCGGTCTTCTGGGGCCAACGTCCTGACTTTC
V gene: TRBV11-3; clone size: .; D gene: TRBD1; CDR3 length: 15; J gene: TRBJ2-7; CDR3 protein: CASSLEGQGAYEQYF; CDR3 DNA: TGTGCCAGCAGCTTAGAGGGACAGGGGGCCTACGAGCAGTACTTC
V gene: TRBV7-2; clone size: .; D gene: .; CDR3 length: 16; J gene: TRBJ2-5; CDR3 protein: CASSPRLADGQETQYF; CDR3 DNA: TGTGCCAGCAGCCCCCGGTTAGCGGACGGCCAAGAGACCCAGTACTTC
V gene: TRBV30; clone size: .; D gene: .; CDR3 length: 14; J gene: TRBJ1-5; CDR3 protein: CAWSVWRSNQPQHF; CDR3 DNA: TGTGCCTGGAGTGTATGGCGGAGCAATCAGCCCCAGCATTTT
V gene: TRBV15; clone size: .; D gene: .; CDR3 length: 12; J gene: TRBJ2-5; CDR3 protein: CATSAERETQYF; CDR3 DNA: TGTGCCACCAGCGCCGAGCGGGAGACCCAGTACTTC
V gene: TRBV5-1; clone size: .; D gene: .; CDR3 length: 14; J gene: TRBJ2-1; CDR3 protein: CASSTSSFYNEQFF; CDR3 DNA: TGCGCCAGCAGCACCTCTAGCTTCTACAATGAGCAGTTCTTC
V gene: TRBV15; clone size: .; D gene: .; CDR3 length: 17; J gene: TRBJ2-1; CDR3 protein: CATSRSLRGSAYNEQFF; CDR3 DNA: TGTGCCACCAGCAGATCCCTCAGGGGATCAGCCTACAATGAGCAGTTCTTC
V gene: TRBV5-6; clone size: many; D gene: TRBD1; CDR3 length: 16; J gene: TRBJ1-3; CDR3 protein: CASSFAGGTGGNTIYF; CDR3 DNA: TGTGCCAGCAGCTTCGCAGGGGGCACTGGAGGAAACACCATATATTTT
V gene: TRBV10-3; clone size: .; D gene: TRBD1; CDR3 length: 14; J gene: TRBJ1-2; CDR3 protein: CAIRQDRVGDGYTF; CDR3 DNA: TGTGCCATCAGGCAGGACAGGGTCGGTGATGGCTACACCTTC
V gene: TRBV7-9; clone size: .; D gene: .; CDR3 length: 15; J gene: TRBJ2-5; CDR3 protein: CASSYKGDRQETQYF; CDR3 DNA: TGTGCCAGCAGCTATAAGGGTGACAGGCAAGAGACCCAGTACTTC
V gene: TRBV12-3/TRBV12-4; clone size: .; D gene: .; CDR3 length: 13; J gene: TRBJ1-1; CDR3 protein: CASSFGRGVEAFF; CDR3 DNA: TGTGCCAGCAGTTTTGGGAGGGGTGTGGAAGCTTTCTTT
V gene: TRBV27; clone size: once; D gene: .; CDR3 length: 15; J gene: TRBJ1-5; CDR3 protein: CASSLLAGGNQPQHF; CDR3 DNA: TGTGCCAGCAGTTTGTTGGCAGGGGGCAATCAGCCCCAGCATTTT
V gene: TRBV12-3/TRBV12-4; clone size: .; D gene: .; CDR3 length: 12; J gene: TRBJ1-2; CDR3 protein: CASSLPGYGYTF; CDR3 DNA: TGTGCCAGCAGTTTGCCCGGCTATGGCTACACCTTC
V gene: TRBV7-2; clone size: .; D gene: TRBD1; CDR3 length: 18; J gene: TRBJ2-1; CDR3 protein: CASSYRPPGGLRYNEQFF; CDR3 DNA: TGTGCCAGCAGTTACCGCCCCCCAGGGGGCTTAAGATACAATGAGCAGTTCTTC
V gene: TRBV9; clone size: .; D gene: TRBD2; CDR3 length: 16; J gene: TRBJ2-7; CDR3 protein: CASSVASGGTTYEQYF; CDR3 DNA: TGTGCCAGCAGCGTAGCAAGCGGGGGGACTACCTACGAGCAGTACTTC
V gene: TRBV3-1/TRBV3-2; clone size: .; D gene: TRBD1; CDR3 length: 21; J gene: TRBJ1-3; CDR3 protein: CASSPRWTGALPFSGGNTIYF; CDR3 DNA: TGTGCCAGCAGCCCTCGGTGGACAGGGGCGTTACCCTTTTCGGGTGGAAACACCATATATTTT
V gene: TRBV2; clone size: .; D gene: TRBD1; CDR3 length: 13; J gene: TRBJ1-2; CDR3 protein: CAISKDRYLGYTF; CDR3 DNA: TGTGCCATCTCCAAGGACAGGTACCTGGGCTACACCTTC
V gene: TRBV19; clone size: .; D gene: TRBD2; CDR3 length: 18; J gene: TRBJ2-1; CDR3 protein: CASSSTRSGGRSYNEQFF; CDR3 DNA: TGTGCCAGTAGTTCTACCAGGAGCGGGGGCCGCTCCTACAATGAGCAGTTCTTC
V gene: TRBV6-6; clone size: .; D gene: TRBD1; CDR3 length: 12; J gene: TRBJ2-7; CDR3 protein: CASSGTGSGQYF; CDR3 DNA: TGTGCCAGCAGTGGGACAGGGTCAGGGCAGTACTTC
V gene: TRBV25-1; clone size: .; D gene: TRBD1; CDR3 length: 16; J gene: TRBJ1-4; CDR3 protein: CASSARTGASNEKLFF; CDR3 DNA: TGTGCCAGCAGTGCCAGGACAGGGGCGAGTAATGAAAAACTGTTTTTT
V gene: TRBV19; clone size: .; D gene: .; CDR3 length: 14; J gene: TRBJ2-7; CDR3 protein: CASSIGGAGDEQYF; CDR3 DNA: TGTGCCAGTAGTATAGGCGGGGCCGGAGACGAGCAGTACTTC
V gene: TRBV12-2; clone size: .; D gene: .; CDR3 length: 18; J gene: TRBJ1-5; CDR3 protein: CASRLAPGTTSSNQPQHF; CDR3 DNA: TGTGCAAGTCGCTTGGCCCCCGGGACAACCAGTAGCAATCAGCCCCAGCATTTT
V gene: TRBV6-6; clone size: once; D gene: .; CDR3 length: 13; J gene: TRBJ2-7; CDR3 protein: CASSYLAAYEQYF; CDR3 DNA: TGTGCCAGCAGTTACCTGGCGGCCTACGAGCAGTACTTC
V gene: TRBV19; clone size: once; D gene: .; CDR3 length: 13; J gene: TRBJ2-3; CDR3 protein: CASSTTGTDTQYF; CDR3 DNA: TGTGCCAGTAGTACGACTGGCACAGATACGCAGTATTTT
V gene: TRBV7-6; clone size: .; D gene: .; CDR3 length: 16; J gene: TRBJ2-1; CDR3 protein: CASSKSTGPTYNEQFF; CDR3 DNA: TGTGCCAGCAGCAAATCGACAGGACCAACCTACAATGAGCAGTTCTTC
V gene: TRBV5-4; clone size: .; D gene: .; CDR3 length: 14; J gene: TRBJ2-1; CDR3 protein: CASSLSGSYNEQFF; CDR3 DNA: TGTGCCAGCAGCTTGTCAGGTTCCTACAATGAGCAGTTCTTC
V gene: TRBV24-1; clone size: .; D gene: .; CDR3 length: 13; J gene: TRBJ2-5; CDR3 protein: CATTRGGEETQYF; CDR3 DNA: TGTGCCACCACAAGAGGAGGGGAAGAGACCCAGTACTTC
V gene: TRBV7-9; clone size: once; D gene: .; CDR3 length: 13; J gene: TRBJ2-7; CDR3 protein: CASSPKTGGEQYF; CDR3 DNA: TGTGCCAGCAGCCCGAAGACAGGAGGCGAGCAGTACTTC